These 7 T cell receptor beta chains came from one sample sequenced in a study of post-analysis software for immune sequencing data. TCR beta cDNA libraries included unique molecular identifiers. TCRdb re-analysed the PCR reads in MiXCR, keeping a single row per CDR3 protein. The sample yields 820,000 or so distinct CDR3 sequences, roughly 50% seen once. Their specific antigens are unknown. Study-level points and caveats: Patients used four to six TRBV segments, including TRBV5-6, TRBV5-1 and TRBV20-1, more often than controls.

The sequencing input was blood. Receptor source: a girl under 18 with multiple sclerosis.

For the CDR3, the DNA is TGCAGCGTTGGGGGCACCGGGACAGGGGATGAAGCTTTCTTT. Protein sequence: CSVGGTGTGDEAFF. V is TRBV29-1 and J is TRBJ1-1, with TRBD1 matching over 10 bases. Trimming removed 4 bases from V and 7 bases from J; junction bases left unmatched: 9. This CDR3 has 14 residues. Germline values: CDR1 SQVTM, CDR2 ANQGSEA.

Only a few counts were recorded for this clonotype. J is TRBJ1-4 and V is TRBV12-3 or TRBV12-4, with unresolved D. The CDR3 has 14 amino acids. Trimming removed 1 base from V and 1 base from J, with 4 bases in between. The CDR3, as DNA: TGTGCCAGCAGTTTAGGAGGAACTAATGAAAAACTGTTTTTT. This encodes CASSLGGTNEKLFF.

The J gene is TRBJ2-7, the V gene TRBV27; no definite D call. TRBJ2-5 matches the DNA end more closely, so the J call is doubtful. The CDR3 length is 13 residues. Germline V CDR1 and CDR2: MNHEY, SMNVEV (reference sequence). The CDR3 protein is CASSLMMGETQYF. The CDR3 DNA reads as TGTGCCAGCAGTTTAATGATGGGGGAGACCCAGTACTTC.

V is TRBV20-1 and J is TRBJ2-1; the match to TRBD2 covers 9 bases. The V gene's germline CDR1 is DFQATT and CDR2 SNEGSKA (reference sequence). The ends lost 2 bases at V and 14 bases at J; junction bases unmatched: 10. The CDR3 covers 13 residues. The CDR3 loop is CSARPPTSGPKFF. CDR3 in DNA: TGCAGTGCTAGACCCCCGACTAGCGGACCGAAGTTCTTC.

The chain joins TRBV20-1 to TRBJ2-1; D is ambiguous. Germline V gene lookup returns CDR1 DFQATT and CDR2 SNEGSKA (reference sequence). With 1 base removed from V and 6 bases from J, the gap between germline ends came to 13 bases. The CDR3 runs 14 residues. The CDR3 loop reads CSARGPQRVNEQFF. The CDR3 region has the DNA TGCAGTGCTAGAGGCCCCCAACGCGTCAATGAGCAGTTCTTC.

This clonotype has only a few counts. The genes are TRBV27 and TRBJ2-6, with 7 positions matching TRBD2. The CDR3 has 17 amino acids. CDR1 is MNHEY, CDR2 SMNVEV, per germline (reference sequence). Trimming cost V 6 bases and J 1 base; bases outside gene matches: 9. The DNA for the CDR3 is TGTGCCAGCAGGCCGAGCGGGGCCGCGTCTGGGGCCAACGTCCTGACTTTC. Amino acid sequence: CASRPSGAASGANVLTF.

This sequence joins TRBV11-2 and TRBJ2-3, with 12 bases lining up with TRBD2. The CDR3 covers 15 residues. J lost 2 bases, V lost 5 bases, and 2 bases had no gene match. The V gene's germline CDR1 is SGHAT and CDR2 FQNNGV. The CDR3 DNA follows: TGTGCCAGCAGCACTAGCGGGAGGAACACAGATACGCAGTATTTT. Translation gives CASSTSGRNTDTQYF.